This T cell receptor beta chain came from a study of T cell repertoires in cytomegalovirus infection. As to this clonotype: It may be a read error: a sequence one base away is much more abundant.

One entry per CDR3 protein results from TCRdb running MiXCR on the reads. Of 560,000 or so distinct CDR3 sequences in the sample, about 15% are singletons; the top ten hold 20% to 30%. Germline V lookup: CDR1 SGHVS, CDR2 FNYEAQ. This CDR3 spans 15 amino acids. The TCR comes from a human donor in good health (CMV status not recorded). Some clones in this sample may be carry-over from other donors' samples. J is TRBJ1-1 and V is TRBV7-6; the D gene is possibly TRBD1 (6 bases). The sequencing input was CD8+ T cells from PBMCs. This CDR3 is CASSYGRGINTVAFF. The CDR3, as DNA: TGTGCCAGCAGCTACGGAAGGGGGATCAACACTGTAGCTTTCTTT.